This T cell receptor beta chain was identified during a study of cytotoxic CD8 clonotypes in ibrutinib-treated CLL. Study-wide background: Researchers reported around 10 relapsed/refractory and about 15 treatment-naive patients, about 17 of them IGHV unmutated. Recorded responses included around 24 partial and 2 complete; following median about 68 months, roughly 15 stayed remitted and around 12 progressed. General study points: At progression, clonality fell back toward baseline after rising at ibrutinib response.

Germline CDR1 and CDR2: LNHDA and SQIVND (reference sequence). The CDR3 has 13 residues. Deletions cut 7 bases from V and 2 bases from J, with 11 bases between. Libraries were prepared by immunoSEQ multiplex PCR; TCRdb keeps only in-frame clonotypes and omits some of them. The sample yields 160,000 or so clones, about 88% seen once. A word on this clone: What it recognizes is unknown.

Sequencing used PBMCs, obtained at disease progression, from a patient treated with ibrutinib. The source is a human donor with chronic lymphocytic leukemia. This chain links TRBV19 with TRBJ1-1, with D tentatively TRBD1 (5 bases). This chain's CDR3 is CASTAGRNTEAFF. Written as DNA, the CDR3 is TGTGCCAGTACAGCAGGGAGAAACACTGAAGCTTTCTTT.